One sample yielded the 20 T cell receptor beta chains listed below, sequenced in a study of blood T cells in healthy people across ages. Combining a sample-barcoded 5' primer with a J-beta primer mix, a second PCR ran for roughly 7 to 12 cycles. TCRdb reanalysed the 5' RACE reads using MiXCR and keeps one entry per CDR3 protein. The table shows approximately 580,000 distinct CDR3 sequences, with around 24% occurring only once. This same sample was also taken into another study, of T cells of mothers and their children.

Sequencing input: blood. These TCRs come from a boy aged 5-17 years in good health.

V usage is TRBV27 and J usage is TRBJ2-2; perhaps D is TRBD1 or TRBD2 (7 bases each). Trimming pared 5 bases from V and 5 bases from J, leaving 18 bases between. The germline CDR1 and CDR2 sequences are MNHEY and SMNVEV (reference sequence). The CDR3 sequence is 16 residues long. The CDR3 region is CASSPPGGGWTGELFF. The CDR3 nucleotides are TGTGCCAGCAGTCCCCCAGGGGGGGGCTGGACCGGGGAGCTGTTTTTT.

V gene TRBV29-1 combines with J gene TRBJ1-1; D possibly corresponds to TRBD1 (5 bases). Trimming shortened V by 7 bases and J by 4 bases, and 19 bases separated the two germline ends. The CDR3 contains 14 residues. The V gene's germline CDR1 is SQVTM and CDR2 ANQGSEA. The CDR3: CSATGGRDGTEAFF. The CDR3 DNA is TGCAGCGCAACGGGGGGGAGAGATGGCACTGAAGCTTTCTTT.

This clonotype showed up many times. The chain couples TRBV6-2 or TRBV6-3 to TRBJ2-1; 9 bases agree with TRBD2. The CDR3 extends over 14 amino acids. Germline lookup yields CDR1 MNHEY and CDR2 SVGEGT. The V segment lost 4 bases and the J segment 4 bases; nucleotides outside the gene matches: 2. The CDR3 bases are TGTGCCAGCAGTTTAGCGGGGGAGTACAATGAGCAGTTCTTC. Its translation is CASSLAGEYNEQFF.

This clonotype has only a few counts. The V gene is TRBV10-2, the J gene TRBJ2-1; D possibly corresponds to TRBD1 (6 bases). This CDR3 is 14 amino acids long. Germline V gives CDR1 WSHSY, CDR2 SAAADI. V was clipped by 0 bases and J by 15 bases, with 18 bases between them. The CDR3 DNA sequence: TGCGCCAGCAGTGAGTCGAGGACAGCCCTTCAAGTGTTCTTC. It yields the protein CASSESRTALQVFF.

A few counts support this clonotype. The chain carries TRBV29-1 and TRBJ2-3; 10 positions agree with TRBD2. Trimming removed 0 bases from V and 2 bases from J; junction bases left unmatched: 5. The CDR3 sequence is 16 residues long. Per the germline V gene, CDR1 is SQVTM and CDR2 is ANQGSEA. CDR3 amino acids: CSVEEVAGGHTDTQYF. The CDR3 DNA reads as TGCAGCGTTGAAGAAGTAGCGGGGGGCCACACAGATACGCAGTATTTT.

The chain is built from TRBV6-6 and TRBJ1-4; D is undetermined. The CDR3 totals 14 residues. V lost 6 bases and J lost 5, with 13 bases in between. Germline-derived CDR1 and CDR2 are MNHNY and SVGAGI (reference sequence). The CDR3 spells CASSPWGVNEKLFF. For the CDR3, the DNA is TGTGCCAGCAGCCCGTGGGGAGTCAATGAAAAACTGTTTTTT.

V usage is TRBV2 and J usage is TRBJ1-6; D not certain. The germline CDR1 and CDR2 sequences are SNHLY and FYNNEI. Trimming took 3 bases from V and 10 from J, leaving 10 bases between them. The CDR3 is 13 amino acids. The CDR3 loop is CASSDVVGSPLHF. The CDR3, as DNA: TGTGCCAGCAGTGACGTAGTAGGATCACCCCTCCACTTT.

This sequence joins TRBV20-1 and TRBJ2-7; TRBD1 aligns across 9 bases. Germline CDR1 reads DFQATT; CDR2 reads SNEGSKA (reference sequence). The CDR3 contains 14 residues. CDR3 sequence: CSVGTGNEVYEQYF. The CDR3 DNA reads TGCAGCGTAGGGACAGGGAATGAGGTCTACGAGCAGTACTTC.

This clonotype was detected only a few times. The CDR3 nucleotides read TGCGCCAGCAGCCCGGAGGTACAGGGAAGCACAGATACGCAGTATTTT. Translating it yields CASSPEVQGSTDTQYF. The gene calls are TRBV5-1 and TRBJ2-3, with D tentatively TRBD1 (6 bases). V was shortened by 4 bases and J by 0 bases, with 15 bases between the two germline ends. Per germline, CDR1 SGHRS and CDR2 YFSETQ. The CDR3 is 16 amino acids.

The chain couples TRBV7-4 to TRBJ2-7; tentative D call: TRBD1 (6 bases). The V and J ends lost 4 bases and 4 bases respectively, with 17 bases between them. Germline V gives CDR1 SGHVT, CDR2 SQSDAQ. This CDR3 has 15 amino acids. Written as DNA, the CDR3 is TGTGCCAGCAGCTCTCAGGGGCAGGGTTCGTACGAGCAGTACTTC. Encoded protein: CASSSQGQGSYEQYF.

With respect to this clonotype: Compared with germline, one end of the junction differs, possibly owing to a read error. The genes are TRBV12-3 or TRBV12-4 and TRBJ2-2; no firm D call. The CDR3 loop spans 12 amino acids. The CDR3 DNA follows: TGTGCCGGCAGTTTATGGACCGGGGAGCTGTTTTTT. This translates into CAGSLWTGELFF.

This sequence joins TRBV5-6 and TRBJ2-3; D perhaps matches TRBD1 (6 bases). The germline V gene has CDR1 SGHDT and CDR2 YYEEEE. Deletions cut 3 bases from V and 3 bases from J, with 11 bases between. The CDR3 extends over 14 amino acids. As DNA, the CDR3 is TGTGCCAGCAGCTGGACCCAGGGGACAGATACGCAGTATTTT. It is translated as CASSWTQGTDTQYF.

This clonotype was seen repeatedly, ten times or more. This chain joins TRBV28 and TRBJ2-3, with D perhaps TRBD2 (6 bases). Germline V gives CDR1 MDHEN, CDR2 SYDVKM. V lost 8 bases to trimming and J lost 4 bases, with 13 bases between them. CDR3 size: 13 residues. CDR3 amino acids: CASSGEESDTQYF. CDR3 nucleotides: TGTGCCAGCTCGGGGGAAGAGTCAGATACGCAGTATTTT.

CDR3 residues: CASSELQREFYEQYF. The CDR3 DNA follows: TGTGCCAGCAGTGAACTGCAGCGGGAGTTTTACGAGCAGTACTTC. V usage is TRBV6-1 and J usage is TRBJ2-7; TRBD2 matches at 8 bases. Losses at the gene ends were 2 bases for V and 4 bases for J; bases not matched to a gene: 7. The CDR3 covers 15 residues. Germline lookup yields CDR1 MNHNS and CDR2 SASEGT.

The chain combines TRBV7-6 with TRBJ1-2, with D unresolved. The V and J ends lost 5 bases and 2 bases respectively, with 12 bases between them. The V gene's germline CDR1 is SGHVS and CDR2 FNYEAQ. This CDR3 is 14 amino acids long. This chain's CDR3 is CASSPIDGNYGYTF. CDR3 nucleotides: TGTGCCAGCAGCCCAATTGACGGGAACTATGGCTACACCTTC.

Only a few counts were recorded for this clonotype. This sequence joins TRBV7-2 and TRBJ1-3, with 7 bases identical to TRBD1. The CDR3 runs to 16 residues. From germline, CDR1 is SGHTA and CDR2 FQGNSA. Trimming at V came to 0 bases and at J to 2 bases, leaving 4 bases not matched to a gene. The CDR3 loop reads CASSLATQGTGNTIYF. The DNA of the CDR3 is TGTGCCAGCAGCTTAGCAACACAGGGGACTGGAAACACCATATATTTT. The full variable domain, with the rest looked up from reference TRBV7-2 and TRBJ1-3, is GAGVSQSPSNKVTEKGKDVELRCDPISGHTALYWYRQSLGQGLEFLIYFQGNSAPDKSGLPSDRFSAERTGGSVSTLTIQRTQQEDSAVYLCASSLATQGTGNTIYFGEGSWLTVV.

The CDR3 is CSVEWGDRGVDEQFF. The CDR3 nucleotides read TGCAGCGTTGAATGGGGGGACAGGGGAGTCGATGAGCAGTTCTTC. This rearrangement joins TRBV29-1 to TRBJ2-5; 10 nucleotides match TRBD1. The assigned J gene may be wrong: the sequence end matches TRBJ2-1 better. There are 15 residues in the CDR3. In germline, CDR1 is SQVTM, CDR2 ANQGSEA.

This clonotype came up a few times. The DNA is left out, because the CDR3 cannot be placed on it with certainty; the CDR3 is given as TCRdb lists it. V is TRBV28 and J is TRBJ1-3. Germline V gene lookup returns CDR1 MDHEN and CDR2 SYDVKM. The length of the CDR3 is 14 amino acids, counting both ends. The CDR3 region is CASSLWGAGNTTYF.

J is TRBJ2-1 and V is TRBV7-6; TRBD1 or TRBD2 may be the D gene (5 bases each). Trimming stripped 5 bases from V and 7 bases from J, with 12 bases between. Germline values: CDR1 SGHVS, CDR2 FNYEAQ. The CDR3 contains 13 residues. CDR3 protein: CASSPGPRNEQFF. CDR3 sequence (DNA): TGTGCCAGCAGCCCGGGGCCGCGGAATGAGCAGTTCTTC.

The rearrangement uses TRBV7-2 and TRBJ2-1; 8 bases match TRBD2. Germline-derived CDR1 and CDR2 are SGHTA and FQGNSA. CDR3 length equals 17 residues. V was pared by 5 bases and J by 4 bases, with 13 bases of the junction left unmatched. The CDR3 protein is CASSGWTSPSGYNEQFF. CDR3 bases: TGTGCCAGCAGCGGATGGACTAGCCCCTCCGGGTACAATGAGCAGTTCTTC.